Presented here are 14 T cell receptor beta chains from one specimen sequenced in a study of cytomegalovirus exposure and HLA in healthy donors. In the PCR, 60 Vbeta and 13 Jbeta primers were used. This table comes from immunoSEQ multiplex PCR, and its TCRdb copy is limited to in-frame clones, with some not included. Of fewer than 200,000 clones listed, 72% are singletons. Specimen: PBMCs. The receptors shown here come from a human donor in good health.

The chain links TRBV7-9 to TRBJ2-3, with a weak D call TRBD1 (6 bases). The CDR3 runs to 16 residues. Germline V lookup: CDR1 SEHNR, CDR2 FQNEAQ (reference sequence). Trimming stripped 4 bases from V and 0 bases from J, with 14 bases between. The CDR3 sequence is CASSYHRTVSTDTQYF. DNA of the CDR3: TGTGCCAGCAGCTATCATAGGACAGTTAGCACAGATACGCAGTATTTT.

The CDR3 loop is CASSPLGTRNTGELFF. CDR3 sequence (DNA): TGTGCCAGCAGCCCCCTGGGGACACGGAACACCGGGGAGCTGTTTTTT. The V call is TRBV5-8, the J call TRBJ2-2, with a possible D match to TRBD1 (6 bases). The V gene lost 4 bases and the J gene lost 1 base, with 14 bases spanning the gap. The CDR3 covers 16 residues. CDR1 and CDR2 from the germline V gene are SGHTS and YDEGEE.

The chain is built from TRBV28 and TRBJ2-3; 9 bases are a match to TRBD1. J lost 1 base, V lost 5 bases, and 7 bases had no gene match. Per the germline V gene, CDR1 is MDHEN and CDR2 is SYDVKM. The CDR3 loop spans 16 amino acids. CDR3 sequence reads: CASSEPGQGGTDTQYF. Here the CDR3 DNA reads TGTGCCAGCAGTGAACCGGGACAGGGAGGCACAGATACGCAGTATTTT.

The rearrangement links TRBV7-9 to TRBJ1-1; D gene uncertain. The CDR3 sequence is 14 residues long. CDR1 and CDR2 (germline): SEHNR, FQNEAQ (reference sequence). With 3 bases removed from V and 4 bases from J, the gap between germline ends came to 12 bases. The CDR3 sequence is CASSFIEGGTEAFF. In nucleotides, the CDR3 is TGTGCCAGCAGCTTTATCGAGGGCGGCACTGAAGCTTTCTTT.

This rearrangement joins TRBV20-1 to TRBJ2-5; D is ambiguous. V was cut by 3 bases and J by 5 bases, with 4 bases left in between. The V gene's germline CDR1 is DFQATT and CDR2 SNEGSKA (reference sequence). This CDR3 is 10 amino acids long. CDR3 amino acids: CSASMETQYF. The CDR3 nucleotides are TGCAGTGCTAGTATGGAGACCCAGTACTTC.

As DNA, the CDR3 is TGTGCCAGCAGTGACGGGACTAGCGGGGGCCCAGATACGCAGTATTTT. Protein sequence: CASSDGTSGGPDTQYF. The chain recombines TRBV6-1 with TRBJ2-3; 14 bases match TRBD2. This CDR3 contains 16 residues. CDR1 and CDR2 from the germline V gene are MNHNS and SASEGT. Trimming removed 3 bases from V and 4 bases from J; junction bases left unmatched: 3.

The chain uses TRBV6-5 and TRBJ1-2, with D perhaps matching TRBD1 (6 bases). The germline CDR1 and CDR2 sequences are MNHEY and SVGAGI. V was pared by 6 bases and J by 8 bases, with 16 bases between. The CDR3 is 13 residues long. The CDR3 DNA sequence: TGTGCCAGCAGCACCAACAGGGCGGAGGGCTACACCTTC. This gives the protein CASSTNRAEGYTF.

The chain couples TRBV7-3 to TRBJ2-3; D not certain. The germline gives CDR1 SGHTA, CDR2 FQGTGA. The V gene lost 6 bases and the J gene lost 0 bases, with 13 bases spanning the gap. The CDR3 runs to 15 residues. The CDR3 is CASRPTYLSTDTQYF. CDR3 coding DNA: TGTGCCAGCAGACCGACTTATCTTAGCACAGATACGCAGTATTTT.

The chain joins TRBV5-1 to TRBJ1-1, with 9 bases aligning to TRBD1. CDR1 and CDR2 from the germline V gene are SGHRS and YFSETQ. V trimming: 0 bases; J trimming: 4 bases; junction bases outside the gene matches: 1. The CDR3 contains 14 residues. The DNA of the CDR3 is TGCGCCAGCAGCTTGGGGACAGGGGCCACTGAAGCTTTCTTT. Its protein product is CASSLGTGATEAFF.

V usage is TRBV19 and J usage is TRBJ1-2; D possibly corresponds to TRBD1 (5 bases). This CDR3 spans 15 amino acids. V was cut by 1 base and J by 8 bases, with 17 bases left in between. Germline V gives CDR1 LNHDA, CDR2 SQIVND (reference sequence). The CDR3 DNA is TGTGCCAGTAGTATAGCGGGCAGGGAAGAATTCGGCTACACCTTC. This sequence encodes CASSIAGREEFGYTF.

The V and J genes are TRBV19 and TRBJ1-4; 12 nucleotides line up with TRBD1. Per germline, CDR1 LNHDA and CDR2 SQIVND (reference sequence). After removal of 7 bases from V and 3 bases from J, the junction contained 6 bases not matched to a gene. The CDR3 length is 16 residues. CDR3 in amino acids: CASNPGQGASNEKLFF. The CDR3 DNA is TGTGCCAGTAATCCGGGACAGGGGGCCTCTAATGAAAAACTGTTTTTT.

This chain uses TRBV7-9 with TRBJ1-1; D is ambiguous. CDR1 is SEHNR and CDR2 is FQNEAQ in the germline V gene (reference sequence). The CDR3 length is 13 residues. V was cut by 0 bases and J by 6 bases, with 8 bases left in between. CDR3: CASSLAVGAEAFF. Written as DNA, the CDR3 is TGTGCCAGCAGCTTAGCTGTTGGAGCTGAAGCTTTCTTT.

The V gene is TRBV27, the J gene TRBJ2-4; D unclear. The V gene's germline CDR1 is MNHEY and CDR2 SMNVEV (reference sequence). Trimming stripped 3 bases from V and 0 bases from J, with 12 bases between. The CDR3 contains 16 residues. The DNA for the CDR3 is TGTGCCAGCAGTTTTTTGGTAGACTTAGCCAAAAACATTCAGTACTTC. This sequence encodes CASSFLVDLAKNIQYF.

This chain uses TRBV2 with TRBJ2-5; D might be TRBD2 (6 bases). TRBJ2-7 explains the end of the DNA better; the J call may be wrong. Germline loops: CDR1 SNHLY, CDR2 FYNNEI. CDR3 length: 14 residues. This CDR3 reads CARKQTRGAYEQYF. CDR3 DNA sequence: TGTGCCAGAAAACAAACGCGGGGTGCCTACGAGCAGTACTTC.